One and the same sample provided the 22 T cell receptor beta chains below, sequenced in a study of Ad26.COV2.S vaccination and SARS-CoV-2 variants. Treatment here: some 20 received Ad26.COV2.S at low or high dose, single or two shots; five or six received placebo; per-sample allocation not given. The samples date from day 63 after the first vaccine or placebo injection. The data were produced by immunoSEQ multiplex PCR, yet TCRdb's version contains in-frame clones alone and is incomplete. Of around 320,000 clones listed, roughly 84% are singletons. Specimen: peripheral blood, collected in a trial of Ad26.COV2.S vaccine versus placebo. The receptor source for this set is a person between 18 and 59 years old who received the Ad26.COV2.S COVID-19 vaccine or a placebo.

This chain connects TRBV12-1 to TRBJ1-4. TRBV12-1 is assigned pseudogene status. This CDR3 region has 17 residues. The CDR3 loop reads CASSFERPPIRDEKLFF. CDR3 DNA: TGTGCCAGCAGCTTTGAACGGCCTCCAATCAGAGATGAAAAACTGTTTTTT.

The chain links TRBV6-2 or TRBV6-3 to TRBJ1-2; D unresolved. This CDR3 has 11 amino acids. Per germline, CDR1 MNHEY and CDR2 SVGEGT. V lost 0 bases to trimming and J lost 10 bases, with 6 bases between them. In DNA, the CDR3 is TGTGCCAGCAGTTACTCGGGCGACTACACCTTC. This gives the protein CASSYSGDYTF.

This clone was detected a few times. The chain carries TRBV7-9 and TRBJ2-5; 8 bases line up with TRBD1. Germline trimming cut 1 base from V and 3 bases from J; bases unmatched to any gene: 4. CDR1 is SEHNR and CDR2 is FQNEAQ in the germline V gene (reference sequence). This CDR3 spans 15 amino acids. Here the CDR3 DNA reads TGTGCCAGCAGCTTAGGGTCGGACAGGGAAGAGACCCAGTACTTC. Its translation is CASSLGSDREETQYF.

This CDR3 reads CASSLEQSQHTF. In DNA form, the CDR3 reads TGTGCCAGCAGCTTGGAACAGTCTCAGCACACCTTC. The genes are TRBV5-4 and TRBJ1-2; D uncertain. The CDR3 is 12 residues long. Deletions cut 0 bases from V and 12 bases from J, with 12 bases between. Germline CDR1 SGHNT, CDR2 YYREEE (reference sequence).

This chain uses TRBV7-6 with TRBJ1-6; D is ambiguous. The ends were cut back, 4 bases at V and 4 bases at J, with 11 bases in the middle. Germline-derived CDR1 and CDR2 are SGHVS and FNYEAQ. The CDR3 runs 15 residues. DNA for the CDR3: TGTGCCAGCAGCTCGAATCATGGGTATAATTCACCCCTCCACTTT. It yields the protein CASSSNHGYNSPLHF.

The genes are TRBV7-2 and TRBJ2-7, with D perhaps TRBD1 or TRBD2 (5 bases each). V was trimmed by 2 bases and J by 6 bases, leaving 11 bases between them. CDR3 size: 13 residues. Germline lookup yields CDR1 SGHTA and CDR2 FQGNSA. The CDR3 DNA is TGTGCCAGCAGCTTAAAAGGGGCGGGCGAGCAGTACTTC. Protein product: CASSLKGAGEQYF. The full variable domain, completed using reference TRBV7-2 and TRBJ2-7, is GAGVSQSPSNKVTEKGKDVELRCDPISGHTALYWYRQSLGQGLEFLIYFQGNSAPDKSGLPSDRFSAERTGGSVSTLTIQRTQQEDSAVYLCASSLKGAGEQYFGPGTRLTVT.

The rearrangement joins TRBV7-3 to TRBJ2-5; D not certain. Germline CDR1 is SGHTA and CDR2 is FQGTGA. Trimming shortened V by 2 bases and J by 1 base, and 5 bases separated the two germline ends. The CDR3 consists of 13 residues. The CDR3 bases are TGTGCCAGCAGCTTATTTCGCCAAGAGACCCAGTACTTC. Its protein is CASSLFRQETQYF. The full variable domain, with the rest looked up from reference TRBV7-3 and TRBJ2-5, is GAGVSQTPSNKVTEKGKYVELRCDPISGHTALYWYRQSLGQGPEFLIYFQGTGAADDSGLPNDRFFAVRPEGSVSTLKIQRTERGDSAVYLCASSLFRQETQYFGPGTRLLVL.

This rearrangement joins TRBV7-2 to TRBJ1-2, with D tentatively TRBD1 (5 bases). CDR1 SGHTA and CDR2 FQGNSA come from the germline V gene. V was trimmed by 0 bases and J by 6 bases, leaving 11 bases between them. The CDR3 is 14 residues long. CDR3 region: CASSLAPGGNGYTF. The CDR3 DNA sequence: TGTGCCAGCAGCTTAGCACCGGGGGGTAATGGCTACACCTTC.

V and J are TRBV20-1 and TRBJ1-1; no clear D gene. Germline lookup yields CDR1 DFQATT and CDR2 SNEGSKA (reference sequence). This CDR3 has 10 residues. V was trimmed by 3 bases and J by 4 bases, leaving 3 bases between them. CDR3 DNA sequence: TGCAGTGCTAGGTTCACTGAAGCTTTCTTT. It encodes CSARFTEAFF.

The V and J genes are TRBV29-1 and TRBJ2-5; 9 bases agree with TRBD2. CDR1 and CDR2 (germline): SQVTM, ANQGSEA. The CDR3 contains 14 residues. J gave up 2 bases and V 6 bases, and 7 bases lay outside the gene matches. The CDR3 here is CSVRGGGAQETQYF. CDR3 nucleotides: TGCAGCGTAAGGGGCGGGGGGGCACAAGAGACCCAGTACTTC.

On this clone itself: This CDR3 is also generated by other DNA sequences in the sample. This chain joins TRBV14 and TRBJ1-1; no firm D call. CDR3 length equals 13 residues. Germline values: CDR1 SGHDN, CDR2 FVKESK. Trimming took off 3 bases at V and 0 bases at J, with 5 bases between the two ends. The CDR3 loop is CASSQSVNTEAFF. The CDR3, as DNA: TGTGCCAGCAGCCAGTCGGTGAACACTGAAGCTTTCTTT.

This clone has only a few counts. The V call is TRBV18, the J call TRBJ1-2; D perhaps matches TRBD1 (5 bases). V dropped 6 bases and J dropped 8 bases, with 22 bases sitting between them. The CDR3 has 15 amino acids. CDR1 is KGHSH and CDR2 is LQKENI in the germline V gene. The CDR3 sequence: CASSPRDGGLRGYTF. The CDR3, as DNA: TGTGCCAGCTCCCCGCGGGACGGAGGATTGAGGGGCTACACCTTC.

This clone showed up just a few times. The CDR3 loop reads CASSHQERGAGELFF. As DNA, the CDR3 is TGTGCCAGCAGCCACCAAGAAAGGGGGGCCGGGGAGCTGTTTTTT. The V call is TRBV3-1 (or the pseudogene TRBV3-2), the J call TRBJ2-2, with D perhaps matching TRBD1 or TRBD2 (6 bases each). The CDR3 has 15 amino acids. Trimming left V 3 bases short and J 6 bases short, with 14 bases between. The germline V gene has CDR1 LGHDT and CDR2 YNNKEL (reference sequence).

This clone was found once. V and J are TRBV10-3 and TRBJ1-6; D is uncertain. Between the trimmed V and J ends, which lost 0 bases and 0 bases, there was a span of 6 bases. The length of the CDR3 is 16 residues. Germline V gives CDR1 ENHRY, CDR2 SYGVKD. CDR3 DNA sequence: TGTGCCATCAGTGAGTCAGGAAGCTCCTATAATTCACCCCTCCACTTT. It translates to CAISESGSSYNSPLHF.

The V call is TRBV5-1, the J call TRBJ1-1; tentative D call: TRBD1 (6 bases). The germline V gene has CDR1 SGHRS and CDR2 YFSETQ. Trimming stripped 4 bases from V and 1 base from J, with 17 bases between. This CDR3 has 16 amino acids. DNA for the CDR3: TGCGCCAGCAGCCCGGACAGTACGCCCCCGAACACTGAAGCTTTCTTT. Translation gives CASSPDSTPPNTEAFF.

The chain carries TRBV19 and TRBJ2-1; D perhaps matches TRBD2 (7 bases). Germline CDR1 LNHDA, CDR2 SQIVND (reference sequence). The V end was cut by 1 base, the J end by 8 bases, with 18 bases between. The CDR3 sequence is 16 residues long. CDR3 sequence (DNA): TGTGCCAGTAGTATAGGTAGTGGGGGGGCCAGCGATGAGCAGTTCTTC. Its protein is CASSIGSGGASDEQFF.

CDR3 nucleotides: TGTGCCTGGAGTGTATGGGGGGCCCACACCGGGGAGCTGTTTTTT. As protein: CAWSVWGAHTGELFF. The genes are TRBV30 and TRBJ2-2; D may be TRBD1 or TRBD2 (6 bases each). With 0 bases removed from V and 3 bases from J, the gap between germline ends came to 11 bases. CDR3 length: 15 residues. Germline CDR1 is GTSNPN and CDR2 is SVGIG (reference sequence).

The chain has TRBV13 and TRBJ2-5; TRBD2 matches 9 bases. The V segment lost 1 base and the J segment 1 base; nucleotides outside the gene matches: 7. The V gene's germline CDR1 is PRHDT and CDR2 FYEKMQ (reference sequence). CDR3 length equals 17 residues. The CDR3 nucleotides read TGTGCCAGCAGCTTAGTAGGGGCTAGCGGGGCCCAAGAGACCCAGTACTTC. It specifies CASSLVGASGAQETQYF.

The chain joins TRBV6-2 or TRBV6-3 to TRBJ1-6, with unresolved D. The CDR3 is 15 residues long. The V gene's germline CDR1 is MNHEY and CDR2 SVGEGT. Trimming took off 6 bases at V and 7 bases at J, with 16 bases between the two ends. The CDR3 protein is CASSPVRAGNSPLHF. The CDR3 nucleotides read TGTGCCAGCAGCCCCGTAAGGGCGGGGAATTCACCCCTCCACTTT.

The chain employs TRBV3-1 (or the pseudogene TRBV3-2) and TRBJ2-1, with TRBD2 matching 11 bases. The CDR3 runs 16 residues. V lost 4 bases and J lost 10; bases outside the gene matches: 12. The germline gives CDR1 LGHDT, CDR2 YNNKEL (reference sequence). The CDR3 bases are TGTGCCAGCAGCCCGAGGACTAGCGGGCTGCTAAGAGAGCAGTTCTTC. This sequence encodes CASSPRTSGLLREQFF.

J is TRBJ2-2 and V is TRBV10-1, with TRBD1 as a possible D gene (5 bases). The germline V gene has CDR1 WNHNN and CDR2 SYGVQD (reference sequence). V was pared by 0 bases and J by 1 base, with 15 bases between. The CDR3 consists of 18 residues. The CDR3 sequence: CASSESTRRGGNTGELFF. In DNA, the CDR3 is TGCGCCAGCAGTGAGTCGACTCGAAGGGGCGGGAACACCGGGGAGCTGTTTTTT.

About this clone: Sequence at one end of the junction differs from germline and may be a read error. The CDR3 reads CASSTYASGGPTQETLYF. In nucleotides, the CDR3 is TGCGCCAGCAGCACTTATGCCAGCGGGGGGCCCACCCAAGAGACCCTGTACTTC. The rearrangement uses TRBV4-1 and TRBJ2-5; TRBD2 aligns across 9 bases. The CDR3 contains 18 residues. The germline gives CDR1 MGHRA, CDR2 YSYEKL.